This entry is about one TCR beta chain. These data belong to a study of blood T cell repertoires in COVID-19. Study-wide background: Sites in the United States, Italy and Spain provided acute and convalescent COVID-19 samples. T cells, B-cell-depleted T cells, or PBMCs provided the cDNA or gDNA that served as material.

The CDR3 totals 14 residues. The V gene lost 6 bases and the J gene lost 8 bases, with 17 bases spanning the gap. Germline V CDR1 and CDR2: WNHNN, SYGVQD (reference sequence). In the original analysis: Estimation of nucleated cell counts relied on the amplification of reference gene primers. The protocol was immunoSEQ multiplex PCR, while the TCRdb copy is restricted to in-frame clones and leaves out a portion. V and J calls and clone size are given by that table; D and trimming were obtained from the DNA. This table has about 58,000 clones, approximately 77% appearing once. V is TRBV10-1 and J is TRBJ2-1; D ambiguous. This clonotype was obtained from a human donor in a cohort sampled during active COVID-19. Sequencing was done on a sample of peripheral blood. CDR3 in DNA: TGCGCCAGCAGCCAAGAACCTATCACCCATGAGCAGTTCTTC. Encoded protein: CASSQEPITHEQFF.